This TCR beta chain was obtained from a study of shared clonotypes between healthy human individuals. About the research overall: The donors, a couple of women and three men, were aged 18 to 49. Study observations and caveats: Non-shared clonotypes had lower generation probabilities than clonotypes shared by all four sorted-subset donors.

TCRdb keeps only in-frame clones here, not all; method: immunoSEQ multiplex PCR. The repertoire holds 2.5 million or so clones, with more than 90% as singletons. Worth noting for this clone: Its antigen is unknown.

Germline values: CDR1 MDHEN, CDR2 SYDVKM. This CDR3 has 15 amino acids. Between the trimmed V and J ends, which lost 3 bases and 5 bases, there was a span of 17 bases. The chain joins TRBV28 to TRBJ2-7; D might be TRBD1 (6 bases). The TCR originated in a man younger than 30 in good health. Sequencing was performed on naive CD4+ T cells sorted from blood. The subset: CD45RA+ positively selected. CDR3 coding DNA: TGTGCCAGCAGTTTCCAAGAAAACAGGGTCGACGAGCAGTACTTC. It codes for CASSFQENRVDEQYF.